A selection of T cell receptor beta chains follows, all from one sample in a study of radiotherapy plus CTLA-4 blockade in lung cancer. TCRdb's copy holds only in-frame clones and misses some; the assay was immunoSEQ multiplex PCR. The profile covers approximately 50,000 clones, with roughly 73% appearing a single time and 3.5% to 4% taken by the ten largest. Sequenced here: peripheral blood, sampled from a patient treated with radiotherapy plus ipilimumab. The receptors here all came from a human donor with non-small cell lung cancer who had a complete response to radiotherapy plus ipilimumab. Both conserved end residues are part of each CDR3. D genes are given only for firm matches.

d_gene: TRBD1
j_gene: TRBJ1-4
v_gene: TRBV19
CDR3aa: CASSIARDRGEKLFF

d_gene: NA
j_gene: TRBJ2-1
v_gene: TRBV9
CDR3aa: CASSVANGRQGYNEQFF

d_gene: NA
j_gene: TRBJ2-7
v_gene: TRBV5-5
CDR3aa: CASSFIGAQYF

d_gene: NA
j_gene: TRBJ1-2
v_gene: TRBV19
CDR3aa: CASTLEQGYGYTF

d_gene: NA
j_gene: TRBJ1-5
v_gene: TRBV10-1
CDR3aa: CASSAWGPGESNQPQHF

d_gene: TRBD1
j_gene: TRBJ1-2
v_gene: TRBV6-5
CDR3aa: CASSYTDRFGYTF

d_gene: TRBD2
j_gene: TRBJ2-3
v_gene: TRBV27
CDR3aa: CASSLRGGDTQYF

d_gene: TRBD1
j_gene: TRBJ2-3
v_gene: TRBV19
CDR3aa: CASSTWDREATDTQYF

d_gene: NA
j_gene: TRBJ2-5
v_gene: TRBV29-1
CDR3aa: CSVGQGSETQYF

d_gene: TRBD2
j_gene: TRBJ2-3
v_gene: TRBV7-9
CDR3aa: CASSRTSGSTDTQYF

d_gene: NA
j_gene: TRBJ2-5
v_gene: TRBV6-5
CDR3aa: CASSYSQGLWQYF

d_gene: NA
j_gene: TRBJ1-2
v_gene: TRBV5-4
CDR3aa: CASSLTGAYGYTF

d_gene: TRBD1
j_gene: TRBJ1-5
v_gene: TRBV28
CDR3aa: CASSLSGTGVGSNQPQHF

d_gene: NA
j_gene: TRBJ1-2
v_gene: TRBV2
CDR3aa: CASSPTGFNGYTF

d_gene: NA
j_gene: TRBJ1-1
v_gene: TRBV25-1
CDR3aa: CASNRYIRQVNTEAFF